The clone carrying this TCR beta chain showed up many times. The V end lost 3 bases, the J end lost 3 bases, and 12 bases lay between the germline ends. The CDR3 sequence is 13 residues long. Germline V gives CDR1 DFQATT, CDR2 SNEGSKA (reference sequence). The data originate from a study of CD8+CD57+ T cells in acquired aplastic anemia. The template for TCR beta VDJ and CDR3 sequence profiling was genomic DNA. TCRdb called the reads again in MiXCR, with one record for every CDR3 protein. The data hold some 410,000 distinct CDR3 sequences, with 65% to 80% observed a single time. This TCR derives from a human donor in good health, serving as a control. The chain carries TRBV20-1 and TRBJ2-7; D remains unclear. Sequencing was done on a sample of sorted CD4+, CD8+, or CD8+CD57+ T cells (not recorded which) from PBMCs. The CDR3 DNA reads as TGCAGTGCTAGCGTCAGGTTTGACTACGAGCAGTACTTC. Translation: CSASVRFDYEQYF.